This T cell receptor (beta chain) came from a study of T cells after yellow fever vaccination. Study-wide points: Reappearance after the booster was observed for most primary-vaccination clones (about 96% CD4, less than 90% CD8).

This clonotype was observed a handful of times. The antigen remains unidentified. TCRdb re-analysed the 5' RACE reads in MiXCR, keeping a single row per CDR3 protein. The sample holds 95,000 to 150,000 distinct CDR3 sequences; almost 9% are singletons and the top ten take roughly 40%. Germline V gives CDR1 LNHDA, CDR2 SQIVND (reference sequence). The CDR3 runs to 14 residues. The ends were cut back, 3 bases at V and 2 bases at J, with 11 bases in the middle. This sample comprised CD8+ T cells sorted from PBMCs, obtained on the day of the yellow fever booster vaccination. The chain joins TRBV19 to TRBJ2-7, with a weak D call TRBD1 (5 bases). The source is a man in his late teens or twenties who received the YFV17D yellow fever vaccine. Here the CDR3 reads CASSIGPGPYEQYF. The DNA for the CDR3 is TGTGCCAGTAGTATTGGTCCAGGGCCCTACGAGCAGTACTTC.